A selection of T cell receptor beta chains follows, all from one sample in a study of response to subunit inactivated influenza vaccine. TCRdb independently ran MiXCR on the RT-PCR reads; one entry per CDR3 protein. Among 500,000 to 600,000 distinct CDR3 sequences listed, over 9% were seen once. The same data also contributed to another study, on T cells expressing NK-cell markers.

The sample in question was PBMCs from blood, obtained on the day of vaccination. The receptors were sampled from a man aged 50-60 years who received an inactivated influenza vaccine. Each CDR3 is given with its conserved first and last residue. The D gene is left open where the match is weak. Expanded clones are given a class, and other clones once, few, many or no size at all.

>TRBV4-3|TRBJ2-4|-|-
TGCGCCAGCAGCCAAGCGGCCGGGGTAGCCAAAAACATTCAGTACTTC
CASSQAAGVAKNIQYF
>TRBV19|TRBJ2-1|-|-
TGTGCCAGTAGCCGAAAAATTGGACGACTTGAGCAGTTCTTC
CASSRKIGRLEQFF
>TRBV28|TRBJ2-5|many|TRBD2
TGTGCCAGCAGTTTGGGACTAGCGGGCGTTCAAGAGACCCAGTACTTC
CASSLGLAGVQETQYF
>TRBV6-2/TRBV6-3|TRBJ2-7|-|TRBD1
TGTGCCAGCAGTTACCTAAGGGGACAGACCTTTTCCTACGAGCAGTACTTC
CASSYLRGQTFSYEQYF
>TRBV28|TRBJ2-5|-|TRBD1
TGTGCCAGCAGTTTGCAGGGGGATGAGACCCAGTACTTC
CASSLQGDETQYF
>TRBV12-3/TRBV12-4|TRBJ1-5|many|-
TGTGCCAGCAGTTTCCAGGGGAGCAATCAGCCCCAGCATTTT
CASSFQGSNQPQHF
>TRBV6-1|TRBJ1-1|-|-
TGTGCCAGCAGTGGACCCCAGGGTCTGCCCACTGAAGCTTTCTTT
CASSGPQGLPTEAFF
>TRBV18|TRBJ2-7|few|TRBD1
TGTGCCAGCTCACCACCTCAGGGGGCAGTATTGACCTACGAGCAGTACTTC
CASSPPQGAVLTYEQYF
>TRBV12-3/TRBV12-4|TRBJ1-5|few|TRBD1
TGTGCCAGCAGCCTCCAGGGGGGAAATGGGCCCCAGCATTTT
CASSLQGGNGPQHF
>TRBV4-3|TRBJ1-2|many|-
TGCGCCAGCAGCCAAGATCTTGGGACACATTATGGCTACACCTTC
CASSQDLGTHYGYTF
>TRBV5-6|TRBJ2-1|-|-
TGTGCCAGCAGCTTGCGAAGTAGCCATGAGCAGTTCTTC
CASSLRSSHEQFF
>TRBV6-1|TRBJ2-5|few|-
TGTGCCAGCAGCCAGGGAAGCGGGCAAGAGACCCAGTACTTC
CASSQGSGQETQYF